Shown below are 29 T cell receptor beta chains from a single sample sequenced in a study of siplizumab effects on memory and regulatory T cells. Profiling relied on immunoSEQ multiplex PCR, and the TCRdb table lists in-frame clones only, not all of them. Among tens of thousands of clones listed, about 98% were seen once. Input material: naive CD8+ T cells sorted from blood. These receptors originate from a human donor in good health.

V and J are TRBV4-1 and TRBJ1-5, with TRBD1 as a possible D gene (6 bases). V lost 5 bases and J lost 4, with 9 bases in between. CDR1 is MGHRA, CDR2 YSYEKL, per germline. The CDR3 has 13 residues. CDR3 amino acids: CASSTTGNQPQHF. The CDR3 nucleotides read TGCGCCAGCAGCACGACAGGAAATCAGCCCCAGCATTTT.

This chain connects TRBV9 to TRBJ1-3; D is unresolved. The CDR3 extends over 14 amino acids. Between the trimmed V and J ends, which lost 3 bases and 3 bases, there was a span of 10 bases. Germline CDR1 SGDLS, CDR2 YYNGEE. CDR3 nucleotide sequence: TGTGCCAGCAGCGGACCGGGGTTTGGAAACACCATATATTTT. Protein sequence: CASSGPGFGNTIYF. The whole variable domain, remainder taken from reference TRBV9 and TRBJ1-3, is DSGVTQTPKHLITATGQRVTLRCSPRSGDLSVYWYQQSLDQGLQFLIQYYNGEERAKGNILERFSAQQFPDLHSELNLSSLELGDSALYFCASSGPGFGNTIYFGEGSWLTVV.

The chain is built from TRBV7-3 and TRBJ2-5; no definite D call. The CDR3 is 13 residues long. V was trimmed by 1 base and J by 4 bases, leaving 7 bases between them. CDR1 is SGHTA, CDR2 FQGTGA, per germline. The CDR3 DNA follows: TGTGCCAGCAGCTTAATCTTAGGAGAGACCCAGTACTTC. It codes for CASSLILGETQYF.

The chain uses TRBV7-8 and TRBJ2-2, with TRBD2 identical over 8 bases. The CDR3 is 16 amino acids. The V and J ends lost 6 bases and 6 bases, in that order; junction bases with no gene match: 12. Per germline, CDR1 SGHVS and CDR2 FQNEAQ. The CDR3 protein is CASRRGRAGGPGELFF. Here the CDR3 DNA reads TGTGCCAGCAGGCGGGGAAGGGCGGGAGGACCCGGGGAGCTGTTTTTT.

The CDR3 nucleotides read TGTGCCAGCAGCTTAACCACAGGGGCCGGGGAGCTGTTTTTT. The encoded protein is CASSLTTGAGELFF. The chain has TRBV7-3 and TRBJ2-2, with 7 bases fitting TRBD1. With 0 bases clipped from V and 6 bases from J, the junction kept 1 base outside the gene matches. Germline V CDR1 and CDR2: SGHTA, FQGTGA. This CDR3 spans 14 amino acids.

The V call is TRBV9, the J call TRBJ2-7; D uncertain. Germline-derived CDR1 and CDR2 are SGDLS and YYNGEE. Trimming pared 2 bases from V and 4 bases from J, leaving 13 bases between. This CDR3 is built from 14 residues. The CDR3 DNA follows: TGTGCCAGCAGCGTTGGTCAGGTTCCGTACGAGCAGTACTTC. Encoded protein: CASSVGQVPYEQYF.

J is TRBJ2-6 and V is TRBV7-3; TRBD1 agrees at 7 bases. Looked up from germline, CDR1 is SGHTA and CDR2 is FQGTGA. The CDR3 is 14 residues long. V gave up 4 bases and J gave up 15 bases; unmatched junction bases: 12. DNA for the CDR3: TGTGCCAGCAGCTCCAACCCGACAGGGACGGACCTGACTTTC. This encodes CASSSNPTGTDLTF.

This rearrangement joins TRBV13 to TRBJ2-7; 11 positions match TRBD2. In germline, CDR1 is PRHDT, CDR2 FYEKMQ (reference sequence). CDR3 length equals 15 residues. J was trimmed by 3 bases and V by 4 bases; bases with no gene match: 5. CDR3 DNA sequence: TGTGCCAGCAGCTCCCCTAGCGGGAGGCTCTACGAGCAGTACTTC. This encodes CASSSPSGRLYEQYF.

The rearrangement uses TRBV7-9 and TRBJ2-1, with 8 nucleotides matching TRBD2. This CDR3 is 16 amino acids long. V lost 5 bases to trimming and J lost 0 bases; unmatched junction nucleotides: 6. Looked up from germline, CDR1 is SEHNR and CDR2 is FQNEAQ (reference sequence). The CDR3 DNA follows: TGTGCCAGCAGCCACCCGGGGGGGAGCTCCTACAATGAGCAGTTCTTC. Its translation is CASSHPGGSSYNEQFF.

The chain recombines TRBV4-1 with TRBJ2-3, with D hard to call. The germline V and J ends were trimmed by 1 base and 5 bases, with 10 bases remaining between them. The germline V gene has CDR1 MGHRA and CDR2 YSYEKL. The CDR3 contains 14 residues. CDR3 coding DNA: TGCGCCAGCAGCCAAGTCCCCACAATAGATACGCAGTATTTT. It is translated as CASSQVPTIDTQYF.

The chain couples TRBV5-1 to TRBJ2-2; D perhaps matches TRBD2 (5 bases). CDR1 and CDR2 from the germline V gene are SGHRS and YFSETQ. Between the trimmed V and J ends, which lost 1 base and 7 bases, there was a span of 14 bases. This CDR3 is 15 amino acids long. Here the CDR3 reads CASSLKDSRGGELFF. CDR3 nucleotide sequence: TGCGCCAGCAGCTTGAAGGACTCCCGTGGCGGGGAGCTGTTTTTT. The full variable domain, completed using reference TRBV5-1 and TRBJ2-2, is KAGVTQTPRYLIKTRGQQVTLSCSPISGHRSVSWYQQTPGQGLQFLFEYFSETQRNKGNFPGRFSGRQFSNSRSEMNVSTLELGDSALYLCASSLKDSRGGELFFGEGSRLTVL.

This clone was observed once. The J gene is TRBJ2-1, the V gene TRBV19; no firm D call. V was shortened by 3 bases and J by 4 bases, with 16 bases between the two germline ends. Germline V gives CDR1 LNHDA, CDR2 SQIVND (reference sequence). The CDR3 totals 16 residues. CDR3 DNA: TGTGCCAGTAGTATTGGTTTCGGTTCTTCGTACAATGAGCAGTTCTTC. This translates into CASSIGFGSSYNEQFF. The entire variable domain, with the rest obtained from reference TRBV19 and TRBJ2-1, is as follows: DGGITQSPKYLFRKEGQNVTLSCEQNLNHDAMYWYRQDPGQGLRLIYYSQIVNDFQKGDIAEGYSVSREKKESFPLTVTSAQKNPTAFYLCASSIGFGSSYNEQFFGPGTRLTVL.

The chain combines TRBV4-3 with TRBJ1-1; D remains unclear. This CDR3 comprises 13 residues. Trimming cost V 1 base and J 1 base, with 4 bases left between them. The germline V gene encodes CDR1 LGHNA and CDR2 YSLEER. CDR3 loop: CASSQGGNTEAFF. CDR3 bases: TGCGCCAGCAGCCAAGGGGGGAACACTGAAGCTTTCTTT.

V is TRBV10-3 and J is TRBJ2-7, with 7 positions matching TRBD1. V lost 0 bases and J lost 4; bases outside the gene matches: 9. This CDR3 has 16 residues. The V gene's germline CDR1 is ENHRY and CDR2 SYGVKD. The CDR3 is CAISESWDSRLYEQYF. The CDR3 nucleotides are TGTGCCATCAGTGAGTCCTGGGACAGCCGACTTTACGAGCAGTACTTC.

The chain links TRBV9 to TRBJ2-6; TRBD2 is a possible D gene (5 bases). The length of the CDR3 is 19 residues. The V and J ends lost 3 bases and 0 bases respectively, with 19 bases between them. CDR1 SGDLS and CDR2 YYNGEE come from the germline V gene. The CDR3 region has the DNA TGTGCCAGCAGCGCCTCCCGAGAGGGAAGGTTCTCTGGGGCCAACGTCCTGACTTTC. Its protein is CASSASREGRFSGANVLTF.

The chain has TRBV6-1 and TRBJ2-4, with 11 nucleotides matching TRBD1. The germline CDR1 and CDR2 sequences are MNHNS and SASEGT. The J segment lost 7 bases and the V segment lost 2 bases, leaving 4 bases of the junction unmatched. The CDR3 loop spans 15 amino acids. CDR3 protein: CASSESGTGGNIQYF. The CDR3 nucleotides read TGTGCCAGCAGTGAATCAGGGACAGGGGGGAACATTCAGTACTTC.

This chain uses TRBV14 with TRBJ1-2, with D maybe TRBD1 (5 bases). V lost 2 bases and J lost 6, with 13 bases in between. In germline, CDR1 is SGHDN, CDR2 FVKESK. The CDR3 length is 14 residues. CDR3 nucleotides: TGTGCCAGCAGCCAATCAGGGAGGTTGGATGGCTACACCTTC. Translation: CASSQSGRLDGYTF. The variable domain in full, with the rest retrieved from reference TRBV14 and TRBJ1-2, is EAGVTQFPSHSVIEKGQTVTLRCDPISGHDNLYWYRRVMGKEIKFLLHFVKESKQDESGMPNNRFLAERTGGTYSTLKVQPAELEDSGVYFCASSQSGRLDGYTFGSGTRLTVV.

This clone was recorded once. The chain recombines TRBV5-6 with TRBJ1-1; D not resolved. The CDR3 is 12 residues long. Germline CDR1 is SGHDT and CDR2 is YYEEEE. V shed 0 bases and J shed 8 bases, with 8 bases lying between them. The CDR3 loop reads CASSLETAEAFF. The CDR3 nucleotides read TGTGCCAGCAGCTTGGAAACGGCCGAAGCTTTCTTT. The full variable domain, completed using reference TRBV5-6 and TRBJ1-1, is DAGVTQSPTHLIKTRGQQVTLRCSPKSGHDTVSWYQQALGQGPQFIFQYYEEEERQRGNFPDRFSGHQFPNYSSELNVNALLLGDSALYLCASSLETAEAFFGQGTRLTVV.

The chain employs TRBV27 and TRBJ1-5, with TRBD1 identical over 10 bases. Germline assignment: CDR1 MNHEY and CDR2 SMNVEV (reference sequence). The CDR3 spans 15 residues. The V segment lost 5 bases and the J segment 6 bases; nucleotides outside the gene matches: 7. CDR3 sequence reads: CASSIGTGVGQPQHF. CDR3 DNA sequence: TGTGCCAGCAGTATAGGGACAGGGGTCGGTCAGCCCCAGCATTTT.

The chain is built from TRBV19 and TRBJ2-7, with 11 bases lining up with TRBD1. The trim removed 7 bases at V and 6 bases at J, leaving 11 bases unmatched. The CDR3 runs 15 residues. From germline, CDR1 is LNHDA and CDR2 SQIVND (reference sequence). The chain's CDR3 is CASTDGQGAFLEQYF. In nucleotides, the CDR3 is TGTGCCAGTACCGATGGACAGGGGGCTTTTCTCGAGCAGTACTTC.

This rearrangement joins TRBV11-2 to TRBJ1-1; D gene unclear. The CDR3 totals 18 residues. Looked up from germline, CDR1 is SGHAT and CDR2 is FQNNGV. The V gene lost 4 bases and the J gene lost 6 bases, with 27 bases spanning the gap. CDR3 residues: CASSSEVGSRWSKAEAFF. The CDR3 coding sequence is TGTGCCAGCAGCTCCGAAGTGGGGAGTCGGTGGAGTAAGGCTGAAGCTTTCTTT.

The chain links TRBV4-1 to TRBJ2-4, with 7 bases that match TRBD1. This CDR3 contains 16 residues. Germline CDR1 MGHRA, CDR2 YSYEKL. Trimming at V came to 3 bases and at J to 3 bases, leaving 8 bases not matched to a gene. DNA for the CDR3: TGCGCCAGCAGCCATGATAGACAGGGTGACAAAAACATTCAGTACTTC. Translated: CASSHDRQGDKNIQYF.

The V gene is TRBV27, the J gene TRBJ1-1; no reliable D call. Trimming stripped 8 bases from V and 1 base from J, with 14 bases between. The CDR3 totals 14 residues. Germline assignment: CDR1 MNHEY and CDR2 SMNVEV (reference sequence). CDR3 coding DNA: TGTGCCAGCCGTACGGGGTTTGGGAACACTGAAGCTTTCTTT. Translating it yields CASRTGFGNTEAFF.

The genes are TRBV11-3 and TRBJ1-3; D remains ambiguous. The CDR3 has 15 amino acids. CDR1 and CDR2 (germline): SGHNT, YENEEA. Deletions cut 5 bases from V and 0 bases from J, with 11 bases between. The CDR3 is CASSPPDLSGNTIYF. The CDR3 DNA reads TGTGCCAGCAGCCCACCGGATCTCTCTGGAAACACCATATATTTT.

The J gene is TRBJ2-1, the V gene TRBV4-3, with TRBD2 matching over 7 bases. Trimming took 0 bases from V and 7 from J; bases not matched to a gene: 12. The CDR3 sequence is 17 residues long. CDR1 LGHNA and CDR2 YSLEER come from the germline V gene. CDR3 sequence: CASSQDPPGGSMNEQFF. CDR3 DNA: TGCGCCAGCAGCCAAGATCCCCCGGGAGGTTCTATGAATGAGCAGTTCTTC.

The chain joins TRBV11-3 to TRBJ2-3; TRBD1 matches 10 bases. Germline CDR1 and CDR2: SGHNT and YENEEA. V dropped 3 bases and J dropped 5; count of bases not matched to a gene: 5. This CDR3 comprises 15 residues. CDR3 amino acids: CASSLRTGGEDTQYF. The DNA for the CDR3 is TGTGCCAGCAGCTTGAGGACAGGGGGTGAAGATACGCAGTATTTT.

The V gene is TRBV27, the J gene TRBJ1-2; D might be TRBD1 (5 bases). Between the trimmed V and J ends, which lost 5 bases and 4 bases, there was a span of 11 bases. Per germline, CDR1 MNHEY and CDR2 SMNVEV (reference sequence). The CDR3 spans 13 residues. Here the CDR3 reads CASSAGRIYGYTF. In DNA form, the CDR3 reads TGTGCCAGCAGTGCGGGACGGATCTATGGCTACACCTTC.

The chain couples TRBV7-2 to TRBJ2-5, with D uncertain. The germline CDR1 and CDR2 sequences are SGHTA and FQGNSA. This CDR3 contains 13 residues. With 5 bases removed from V and 5 bases from J, the gap between germline ends came to 12 bases. This chain's CDR3 is CASSPDPRETQYF. The CDR3 nucleotides are TGTGCCAGCAGCCCCGACCCCAGGGAGACCCAGTACTTC.

This clone was found once. This sequence joins TRBV19 and TRBJ2-3, with 8 nucleotides matching TRBD2. Trimming at V came to 5 bases and at J to 2 bases, leaving 3 bases not matched to a gene. The CDR3 runs to 14 residues. Germline lookup yields CDR1 LNHDA and CDR2 SQIVND (reference sequence). The CDR3 reads CASSLAGYTDTQYF. In DNA, the CDR3 is TGTGCCAGTAGTCTAGCGGGTTACACAGATACGCAGTATTTT.